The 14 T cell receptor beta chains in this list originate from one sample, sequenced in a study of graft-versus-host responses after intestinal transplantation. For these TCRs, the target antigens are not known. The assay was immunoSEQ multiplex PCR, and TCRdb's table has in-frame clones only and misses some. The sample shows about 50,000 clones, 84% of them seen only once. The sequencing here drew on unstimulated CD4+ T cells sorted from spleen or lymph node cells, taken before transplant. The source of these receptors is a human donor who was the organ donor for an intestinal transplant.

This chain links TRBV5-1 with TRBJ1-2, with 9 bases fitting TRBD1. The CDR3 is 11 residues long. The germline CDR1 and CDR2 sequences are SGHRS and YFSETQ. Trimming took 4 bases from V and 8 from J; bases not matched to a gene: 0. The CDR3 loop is CASSTGGGYTF. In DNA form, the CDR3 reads TGCGCCAGCAGCACAGGGGGCGGCTACACCTTC. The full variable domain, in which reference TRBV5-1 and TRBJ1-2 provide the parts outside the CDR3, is KAGVTQTPRYLIKTRGQQVTLSCSPISGHRSVSWYQQTPGQGLQFLFEYFSETQRNKGNFPGRFSGRQFSNSRSEMNVSTLELGDSALYLCASSTGGGYTFGSGTRLTVV.

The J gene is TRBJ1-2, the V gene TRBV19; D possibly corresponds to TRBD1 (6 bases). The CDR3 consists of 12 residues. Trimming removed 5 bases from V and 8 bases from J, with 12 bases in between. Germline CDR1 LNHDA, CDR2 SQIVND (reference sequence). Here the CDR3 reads CASSPGEVGYTF. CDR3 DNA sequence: TGTGCCAGTAGTCCAGGGGAGGTGGGCTACACCTTC.

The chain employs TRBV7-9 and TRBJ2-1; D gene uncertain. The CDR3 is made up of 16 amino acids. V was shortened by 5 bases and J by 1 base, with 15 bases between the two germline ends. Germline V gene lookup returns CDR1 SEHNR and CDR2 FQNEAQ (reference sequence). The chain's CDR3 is CASSPMRFPSYNEQFF. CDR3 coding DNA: TGTGCCAGCAGCCCAATGAGGTTTCCTTCCTACAATGAGCAGTTCTTC.

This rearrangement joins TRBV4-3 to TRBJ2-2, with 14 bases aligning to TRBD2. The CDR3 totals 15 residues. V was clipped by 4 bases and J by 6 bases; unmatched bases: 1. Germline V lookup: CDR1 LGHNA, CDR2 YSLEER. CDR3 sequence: CASSRLAGGPGELFF. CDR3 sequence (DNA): TGCGCCAGCAGCCGACTAGCGGGGGGGCCCGGGGAGCTGTTTTTT.

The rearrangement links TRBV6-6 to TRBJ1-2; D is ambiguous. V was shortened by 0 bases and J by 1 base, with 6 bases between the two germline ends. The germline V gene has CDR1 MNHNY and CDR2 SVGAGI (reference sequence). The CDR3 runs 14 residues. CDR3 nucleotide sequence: TGTGCCAGCAGTTACTCAGGCAATAACTATGGCTACACCTTC. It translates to CASSYSGNNYGYTF.

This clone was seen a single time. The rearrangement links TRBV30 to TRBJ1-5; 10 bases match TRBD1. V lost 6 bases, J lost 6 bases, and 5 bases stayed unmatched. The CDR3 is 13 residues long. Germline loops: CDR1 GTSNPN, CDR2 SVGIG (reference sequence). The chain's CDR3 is CACSGTGVQPQHF. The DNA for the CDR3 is TGTGCCTGTTCCGGGACAGGGGTTCAGCCCCAGCATTTT.

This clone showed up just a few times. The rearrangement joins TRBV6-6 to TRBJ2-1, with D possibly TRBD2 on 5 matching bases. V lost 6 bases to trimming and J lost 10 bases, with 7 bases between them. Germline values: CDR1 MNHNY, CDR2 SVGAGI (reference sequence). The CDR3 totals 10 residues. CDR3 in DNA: TGTGCCAGCAGAGAGCGGGAGCAGTTCTTC. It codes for CASREREQFF.

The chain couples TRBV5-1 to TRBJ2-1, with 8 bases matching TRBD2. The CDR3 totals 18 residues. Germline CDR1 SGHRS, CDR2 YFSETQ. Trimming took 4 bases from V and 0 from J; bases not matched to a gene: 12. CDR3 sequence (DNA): TGCGCCAGCAGCCGGATTAATCAGCGGGGGAGCTCCTACAATGAGCAGTTCTTC. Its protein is CASSRINQRGSSYNEQFF.

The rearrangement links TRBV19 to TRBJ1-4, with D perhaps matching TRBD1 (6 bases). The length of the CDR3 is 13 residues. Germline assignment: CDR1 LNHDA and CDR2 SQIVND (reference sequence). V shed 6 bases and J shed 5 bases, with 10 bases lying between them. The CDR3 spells CASRRDKNEKLFF. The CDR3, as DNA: TGTGCCAGTAGAAGGGACAAAAATGAAAAACTGTTTTTT.

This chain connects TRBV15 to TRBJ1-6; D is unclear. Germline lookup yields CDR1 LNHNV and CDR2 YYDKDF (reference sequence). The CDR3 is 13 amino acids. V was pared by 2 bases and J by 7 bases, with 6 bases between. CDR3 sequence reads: CATSRFQNSPLHF. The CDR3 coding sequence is TGTGCCACCAGCAGATTCCAGAATTCACCCCTCCACTTT.

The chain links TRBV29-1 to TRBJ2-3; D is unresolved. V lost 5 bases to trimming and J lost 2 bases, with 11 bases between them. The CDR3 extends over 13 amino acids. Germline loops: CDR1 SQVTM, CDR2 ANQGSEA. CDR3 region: CSVSGRHTDTQYF. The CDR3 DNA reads TGCAGCGTTTCCGGGCGACACACAGATACGCAGTATTTT.

The CDR3 spells CASSVGSSYNSPLHF. The CDR3 bases are TGTGCCAGCAGCGTAGGCAGCTCCTATAATTCACCCCTCCACTTT. This sequence joins TRBV9 and TRBJ1-6; no definite D call. This CDR3 has 15 residues. CDR1 is SGDLS, CDR2 YYNGEE, per germline. Trimming pared 0 bases from V and 0 bases from J, leaving 4 bases between.

The CDR3 sequence: CASSLLPAGNTEAFF. CDR3 sequence (DNA): TGTGCCAGCAGCTTACTACCCGCAGGGAACACTGAAGCTTTCTTT. The chain is built from TRBV7-9 and TRBJ1-1; D is uncertain. The CDR3 is 15 residues long. Germline-derived CDR1 and CDR2 are SEHNR and FQNEAQ (reference sequence). Trimming took off 2 bases at V and 1 base at J, with 11 bases between the two ends.

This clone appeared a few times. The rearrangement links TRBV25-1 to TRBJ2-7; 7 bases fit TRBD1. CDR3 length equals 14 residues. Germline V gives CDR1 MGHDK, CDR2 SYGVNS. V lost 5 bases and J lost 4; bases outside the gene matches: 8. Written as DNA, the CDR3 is TGTGCCAGCAGTCGAGAAGGGGGCGGGTACGAGCAGTACTTC. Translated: CASSREGGGYEQYF.